The clone carrying this TCR beta chain was seen at least ten times. The sample originates from a study of Graves' ophthalmopathy and Graves' hyperthyroidism. The study amplified TCR beta CDR3 regions using RNA transcripts. First-round RT-PCR used HTBI primers; second-round multiplex PCR followed. MiXCR, run by TCRdb on the multiplex PCR reads, gives a single entry per CDR3 protein. Among under 800,000 distinct CDR3 sequences listed, about 24% were seen once. Newly diagnosed, the hyperthyroidism patients had under 2 months' duration and were aged 18 to 65. With V trimmed by 0 bases and J by 5 bases, 11 bases remained unmatched. The CDR3 runs to 18 residues.

The origin of this receptor is a young woman with stable Graves' hyperthyroidism. Some clones in this sample may be carry-over from other donors' samples. Sequencing was carried out using peripheral blood. This chain uses TRBV12-3 or TRBV12-4 with TRBJ2-5, with 11 bases matching TRBD2. CDR3 coding DNA: TGTGCCAGCAGTTTAGCTCTAGCGGGGGGCCCTCCCCGGGAGACCCAGTACTTC. This encodes CASSLALAGGPPRETQYF.